This T cell receptor (beta chain) comes out of a study of sequential checkpoint blockade in melanoma. Study at large: Maintenance nivolumab came after either treatment sequence.

Treatment given: randomized to nivolumab then ipilimumab (arm A) or the reverse (arm B). From thawed PBMCs, live CD3+CD8+ cells negative for CD19 and CD56 were sorted. This clone was observed once. TCRdb's copy holds only in-frame clones and misses some; the assay was immunoSEQ multiplex PCR. The sample yields approximately 9,300 clones, about three quarters seen once. The sequencing used CD8+ T cells sorted from blood (inferred from file names), collected from a patient given nivolumab and ipilimumab in sequence. The receptor was isolated from a human donor with melanoma.

DNA of the CDR3: TGCGCCAGCGGATATACAGGGGGCGGCCAGCCCCAGCATTTT. Translating gives CASGYTGGGQPQHF. The chain employs TRBV10-2 and TRBJ1-5; TRBD1 agrees at 9 bases. The V gene end was trimmed by 8 bases and the J gene end by 7 bases; junction bases not matched to a gene: 9. Germline V gene lookup returns CDR1 WSHSY and CDR2 SAAADI. The CDR3 extends over 14 amino acids.